This TCR beta chain was sequenced in a study of regulatory T cells in long-lasting Graves disease. Time point meaning: newly diagnosed GD, antithyroid drugs for less than 3 months. The authors made the TCR library using RNA they extracted from PBMCs. V lost 5 bases and J lost 2; bases outside the gene matches: 4. This CDR3 is 14 amino acids long. Germline loops: CDR1 GTSNPN, CDR2 SVGIG (reference sequence). This clonotype was recorded a few times. Arm-PCR with iRepertoire HTBI primers amplified the CDR3 regions for these TCR beta libraries. One entry per CDR3 protein, called by TCRdb with MiXCR from the multiplex PCR reads. Among 250,000 to 400,000 distinct CDR3 sequences listed, 15% to 20% were seen once.

This chain uses TRBV30 with TRBJ2-7, with TRBD2 identical over 12 bases. The source of this sequence is a female donor with Graves disease. The sample in question was peripheral blood mononuclear cells (PBMCs), obtained at new diagnosis, from a patient treated with antithyroid drugs. CDR3 bases: TGTGCCTGGCACAGGACTAGCGGGACCTACGAGCAGTACTTC. Its translation is CAWHRTSGTYEQYF.